This TCR beta chain was found in a study of cytomegalovirus exposure and HLA in healthy donors. Study-wide points: The number of N-insertions in an Asian-associated ancestry cluster was reportedly below the roughly 660-donor mean in a later analysis.

In the case of this clone: Its antigen remains unknown.

The PCR employed 60 Vbeta primers together with 13 Jbeta primers. Using immunoSEQ multiplex PCR, the repertoire was profiled, and TCRdb retains in-frame clones only, with some absent. The data show 200,000 or so clones, 75% to 90% seen once. The V gene lost 2 bases and the J gene lost 0 bases, with 6 bases spanning the gap. Germline loops: CDR1 SGHDT, CDR2 YYEEEE. This CDR3 contains 13 residues. The receptor comes from a woman between 45 and 60 years old in good health and CMV-seropositive. Sequencing was carried out using PBMCs. V gene TRBV5-6 combines with J gene TRBJ2-7; a possible D gene is TRBD2 (5 bases). Here the CDR3 DNA reads TGTGCCAGCAGCTTTGGAGGCTCCTACGAGCAGTACTTC. Amino acids: CASSFGGSYEQYF.